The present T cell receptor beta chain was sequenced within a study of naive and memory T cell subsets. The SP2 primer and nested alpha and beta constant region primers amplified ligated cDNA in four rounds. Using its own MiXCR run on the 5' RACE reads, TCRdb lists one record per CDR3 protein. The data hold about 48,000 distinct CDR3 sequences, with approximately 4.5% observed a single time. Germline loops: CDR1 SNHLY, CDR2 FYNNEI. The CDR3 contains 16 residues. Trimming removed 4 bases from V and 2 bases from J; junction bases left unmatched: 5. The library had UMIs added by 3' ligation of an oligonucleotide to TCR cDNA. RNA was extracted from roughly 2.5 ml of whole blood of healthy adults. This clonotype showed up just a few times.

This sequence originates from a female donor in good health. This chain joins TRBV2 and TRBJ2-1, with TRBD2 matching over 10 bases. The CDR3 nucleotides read TGTGCCAGCAGTGGGACTAGCGGACCTACCTACAATGAGCAGTTCTTC. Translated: CASSGTSGPTYNEQFF.